This T cell receptor beta chain stems from a study of blood T cells in healthy people across ages. A second PCR, run for roughly 7 to 12 cycles, used a sample-barcoded 5' primer plus a J-beta primer mix. One entry per CDR3 protein, called by TCRdb with MiXCR from the 5' RACE reads. This sample has 850,000 or so distinct CDR3 sequences, with under 35% found just once. In germline, CDR1 is SGHTA, CDR2 FQGNSA. V lost 4 bases, J lost 2 bases, and 12 bases stayed unmatched. This CDR3 spans 17 amino acids. The TCR comes from a woman of 80 years or more in good health. This rearrangement joins TRBV7-2 to TRBJ2-5; 8 nucleotides align to TRBD1. Input material: blood. CDR3 nucleotide sequence: TGTGCCAGCAGCTCAGCTCAATTGACAGGGGCACAAGAGACCCAGTACTTC. It codes for CASSSAQLTGAQETQYF.